This TCR beta chain was found in a study of T cell responses to AZD1222 COVID-19 vaccine. Study results and limitations: The peak T cell response came first, and repertoires were sampled only after it. The CD4 TCRs associated with vaccination extended across spike and predominated at 160-218 and 743-854. Recipients of AZD1222 seropositive at baseline numbered only 6 or 7.

Trimming took off 1 base at V and 2 bases at J, with 9 bases between the two ends. Germline V gene lookup returns CDR1 SGHAT and CDR2 FQDESV (reference sequence). The CDR3 extends over 14 amino acids. As for this clone: No antigen is known for it.

Clones were sequenced by immunoSEQ multiplex PCR, and TCRdb holds only the in-frame ones, with some missing. Seen here are around 160,000 clones, roughly four fifths observed once, and the top ten hold approximately 4%. This TCR was recovered from an adult in good health. Material: peripheral blood, obtained on day 0 of MenACWY control vaccination. J is TRBJ2-7 and V is TRBV11-1, with D uncertain. CDR3 sequence: CASSLDVAPYEQYF. CDR3 nucleotides: TGTGCCAGCAGCTTAGATGTGGCGCCCTACGAGCAGTACTTC.